This T cell receptor beta chain was sequenced in a study of blood T cell repertoires in COVID-19. Study at large: Both acute and convalescent COVID-19 samples were obtained from the United States, Italy and Spain. T cells, B-cell-depleted T cells, or PBMCs provided the cDNA or gDNA that served as material.

CDR1 LGHNA and CDR2 YNFKEQ come from the germline V gene. Between the trimmed V and J ends, which lost 1 base and 1 base, there was a span of 15 bases. The CDR3 is made up of 17 amino acids. Authors' methods: Counts of nucleated cells, estimated from reference gene primer amplification, were obtained. Sequenced by immunoSEQ multiplex PCR; TCRdb stores in-frame clones only, minus some. That table supplies the V and J calls and clone size; D and trimming were determined from the DNA. Of over 130,000 clones listed, about 90% are singletons. This clone was counted between two and nine times. The chain couples TRBV4-2 to TRBJ2-3; unclear D gene. The TCR sequence derives from a man in his fifties or sixties with active or convalescent COVID-19. Material for sequencing was peripheral blood. The CDR3 DNA is TGTGCCAGCAGCCAAGGGCGGCTGGTAAGTCGCACAGATACGCAGTATTTT. It is translated as CASSQGRLVSRTDTQYF.